This is a list of T cell receptor beta chains from one sample in a study of TIL therapy for anti-PD-1-resistant metastatic lung cancer. The table came from immunoSEQ multiplex PCR; TCRdb's copy has only in-frame clones and leaves some out. The sample holds 30,000 or so clones, about 80% seen once. The sequencing used blood, collected at baseline. Receptors were obtained from a woman between 25 and 80 years old with non-small cell lung cancer. The CDR3 runs from the conserved cysteine through the conserved F or W. Fields, in order: D gene, V gene, clone size, J gene, CDR3 protein, CDR3 DNA. D genes are given only for firm matches. Rows may omit the clone size; those that give it use once, few, many or a size class.

-	TRBV10-1	-	TRBJ2-1	CASSLTGTKNEQFF	TGCGCCAGCAGCCTAACCGGGACCAAAAATGAGCAGTTCTTC
-	TRBV10-3	-	TRBJ2-3	CAISRRTDTQYF	TGTGCCATCAGTAGGCGCACAGATACGCAGTATTTT
TRBD2	TRBV10-3	-	TRBJ2-2	CAISESPSGSSTGELFF	TGTGCCATCAGTGAGTCCCCTAGCGGGAGCTCCACCGGGGAGCTGTTTTTT
-	TRBV5-4	-	TRBJ2-7	CASSFRGAYEQYF	TGTGCCAGCAGCTTTCGCGGGGCCTACGAGCAGTACTTC
-	TRBV4-1	few	TRBJ2-7	CASSQPIGPSGLGSDEQYF	TGCGCCAGCAGCCAGCCGATAGGGCCTTCGGGTCTTGGTTCGGACGAGCAGTACTTC
TRBD1	TRBV4-1	-	TRBJ1-4	CASSQDGDSLNEKLFF	TGCGCCAGCAGCCAAGATGGGGACAGTCTTAATGAAAAACTGTTTTTT
-	TRBV5-1	-	TRBJ1-4	CASSLGSSGEKLFF	TGCGCCAGCAGCTTGGGGTCTTCGGGTGAAAAACTGTTTTTT
-	TRBV7-9	-	TRBJ1-1	CASSRGEGKVAFF	TGTGCCAGCAGCCGGGGAGAGGGTAAAGTAGCTTTCTTT
TRBD2	TRBV5-4	few	TRBJ2-1	CASSPGLDNEQFF	TGTGCCAGCAGCCCAGGACTAGACAATGAGCAGTTCTTC
-	TRBV7-8	-	TRBJ2-3	CASSLMPGADTQYF	TGTGCCAGCAGCTTGATGCCGGGAGCAGATACGCAGTATTTT
-	TRBV19	once	TRBJ1-2	CASNSEVTGSEKYGYTF	TGTGCCAGTAATTCCGAAGTGACAGGATCCGAAAAATATGGCTACACCTTC
-	TRBV6-1	-	TRBJ1-2	CASSTGGGFSFGYTF	TGTGCCAGCAGTACGGGGGGGGGCTTCAGTTTTGGCTACACCTTC
-	TRBV5-1	once	TRBJ1-3	CASSLADGVNTIYF	TGCGCCAGCAGCTTGGCCGATGGGGTAAACACCATATATTTT
TRBD1	TRBV27	-	TRBJ1-2	CASTKLPGQGNGYTF	TGTGCCAGCACCAAACTCCCCGGACAGGGGAATGGCTACACCTTC
TRBD1	TRBV19	-	TRBJ1-2	CASKQDRMRSGYTF	TGTGCCAGTAAACAGGACAGGATGAGAAGCGGCTACACCTTC
TRBD2	TRBV6-1	-	TRBJ2-5	CASSEALAGGTQYF	TGTGCCAGCAGTGAAGCGCTCGCGGGAGGGACCCAGTACTTC
TRBD1	TRBV14	-	TRBJ2-7	CASSQATGFYEQYF	TGTGCCAGCAGCCAAGCGACAGGGTTCTACGAGCAGTACTTC
-	TRBV5-4	-	TRBJ2-7	CASSLLQGREQYF	TGTGCCAGCAGCTTATTACAGGGTCGCGAGCAGTACTTC
-	TRBV7-6	-	TRBJ1-1	CASSQPNTEAFF	TGTGCCAGCAGCCAACCGAACACTGAAGCTTTCTTT
-	TRBV4-1	-	TRBJ2-6	CASSQDLGSGANVLTF	TGCGCCAGCAGCCAAGATTTGGGATCTGGGGCCAACGTCCTGACTTTC
-	TRBV7-6	-	TRBJ2-1	CASSLGASSYNEQFF	TGTGCCAGCAGCTTAGGGGCGAGTTCCTACAATGAGCAGTTCTTC
-	TRBV19	few	TRBJ2-2	CASSRVTGELFF	TGTGCCAGTAGTCGAGTTACCGGGGAGCTGTTTTTT
-	TRBV29-1	-	TRBJ2-7	CSASHSYEQYF	TGCAGCGCTTCACATTCCTACGAGCAGTACTTC
-	TRBV5-1	few	TRBJ1-2	CASSLVGKDYGYTF	TGCGCCAGCAGCTTGGTCGGCAAAGACTATGGCTACACCTTC
-	TRBV6-5	-	TRBJ2-7	CASSPQGHEQYF	TGTGCCAGCAGTCCTCAGGGACACGAGCAGTACTTC
TRBD2	TRBV4-1	-	TRBJ2-7	CASSRRDYSYEQYF	TGCGCCAGCAGCCGCCGGGACTACTCCTACGAGCAGTACTTC
TRBD1	TRBV29-1	-	TRBJ1-2	CSVEDTGASSYGYTF	TGCAGCGTTGAGGATACAGGGGCATCTTCCTATGGCTACACCTTC
-	TRBV11-1	-	TRBJ2-5	CASSLGSGQETQYF	TGTGCCAGCAGCTTAGGGTCAGGCCAAGAGACCCAGTACTTC
-	TRBV9	once	TRBJ2-7	CASSAAPGGVGEQYF	TGTGCCAGCAGCGCCGCCCCCGGAGGAGTAGGGGAGCAGTACTTC
-	TRBV27	-	TRBJ2-1	CASSPYRLRSLEQFF	TGTGCCAGCAGCCCCTACCGGCTTAGAAGTCTAGAGCAGTTCTTC
-	TRBV18	-	TRBJ2-5	CASSREPRGETQYF	TGTGCCAGCTCACGAGAGCCGAGGGGAGAGACCCAGTACTTC
-	TRBV19	-	TRBJ2-7	CASSISRNRTYEQYF	TGTGCCAGTAGTATAAGTAGGAATAGGACCTACGAGCAGTACTTC
TRBD1	TRBV6-5	-	TRBJ1-1	CASRSPGGRGAFF	TGTGCCAGCAGGTCTCCAGGGGGCAGGGGAGCTTTCTTT
TRBD2	TRBV30	-	TRBJ2-1	CAWSGGTSGQQFF	TGTGCCTGGAGTGGTGGGACTAGCGGACAGCAGTTCTTC
-	TRBV30	-	TRBJ1-1	CALDESADEAFF	TGTGCCTTGGACGAGTCCGCCGATGAAGCTTTCTTT
-	TRBV20-1	once	TRBJ2-5	CSASGEETQYF	TGCAGTGCTTCAGGGGAGGAGACCCAGTACTTC
TRBD1	TRBV2	-	TRBJ1-2	CASGTGQGASNYGYTF	TGTGCCAGCGGGACGGGACAGGGCGCAAGTAACTATGGCTACACCTTC